Listed below are T cell receptor beta chains from one sample, sequenced in a study of blood T cell repertoires in COVID-19. The protocol was immunoSEQ multiplex PCR, while the TCRdb copy is restricted to in-frame clones and leaves out a portion. The sample consists of approximately 62,000 clones, approximately 80% of them appearing once. Material for sequencing was peripheral blood. These receptors all stem from a woman in her forties or fifties with active or convalescent COVID-19. Each CDR3 is given with its conserved first and last residue. The D gene is left open where the match is weak. Size is omitted from some rows. Given values are once, few, many or a class for expanded clones.

J | V | size | D | DNA | CDR3
TRBJ2-1 | TRBV2 | - | - | TGTGCCAGCAGCCGGCAGGTCGTACGTGGCGATGAGCAGTTCTTC | CASSRQVVRGDEQFF
TRBJ2-1 | TRBV7-2 | - | - | TGTGCCAGCAGCTATACCGCTAGCTCCTACAATGAGCAGTTCTTC | CASSYTASSYNEQFF
TRBJ1-1 | TRBV30 | - | TRBD1 | TGTGCCTGGAGCGCGGGACAGCTGAACACTGAAGCTTTCTTT | CAWSAGQLNTEAFF
TRBJ1-1 | TRBV12-3/TRBV12-4 | - | - | TGTGCCAGCAGTCCCACTTGGGGCGCTGAAGCTTTCTTT | CASSPTWGAEAFF
TRBJ1-6 | TRBV6-2/TRBV6-3 | - | - | TGTGCCAGCAGTTACTTGGGCAGCAATTCACCCCTCCACTTT | CASSYLGSNSPLHF
TRBJ2-1 | TRBV7-7 | - | - | TGTGCTAGCAGCTTAGGGCAAAGCGGTGAGCAGTTCTTC | CASSLGQSGEQFF
TRBJ2-7 | TRBV23-1 | - | - | TGCGCCAGCAGTCAATCAGGGGTTTGGAGTACCTACGAGCAGTACTTC | CASSQSGVWSTYEQYF
TRBJ1-1 | TRBV5-1 | - | - | TGCGCCAGCATTTTCGGACAGCAAGCTTTCTTT | CASIFGQQAFF
TRBJ2-7 | TRBV5-6 | - | TRBD2 | TGTGCCAGCAGCTTGACTAGCGGGAGTGGGTACGAGCAGTACTTC | CASSLTSGSGYEQYF
TRBJ1-5 | TRBV4-2 | - | - | TGTGCCAGCAGCCTTTCCTTACAGGGTAATCAGCCCCAGCATTTT | CASSLSLQGNQPQHF
TRBJ1-4 | TRBV18 | - | - | TGTGCCAGCTCCTCGGACATTAATGAAAAACTGTTTTTT | CASSSDINEKLFF
TRBJ1-2 | TRBV19 | - | TRBD1 | TGTGCCAGTAGTAACCCCCGACAGGGGGTTGTGGCTAACTATGGCTACACCTTC | CASSNPRQGVVANYGYTF
TRBJ1-5 | TRBV21-1 | - | - | TGTGCCAGCAGCAAAGTGGACATGTATAGCAATCAGCCCCAGCATTTT | CASSKVDMYSNQPQHF
TRBJ1-2 | TRBV9 | - | - | TGTGCCAGCAGCGTAGGATTACAGGACGGCTACACCTTC | CASSVGLQDGYTF
TRBJ1-3 | TRBV5-1 | - | - | TGCGCCAGCAGCGCTGACAGTGGAAACACCATATATTTT | CASSADSGNTIYF
TRBJ2-1 | TRBV4-2 | - | - | TGTGCCAGCAGCCAAGTGGCGTCGGACTCCCCACGGAATGAGCAGTTCTTC | CASSQVASDSPRNEQFF
TRBJ1-4 | TRBV4-2 | - | - | TGTGCCAGCAGCCAGGAGGACGGAAAACTGTTTTTT | CASSQEDGKLFF
TRBJ2-1 | TRBV11-1 | many | - | TGTGCCAGCAGCTTAGTACTAGCCAATGAGCAGTTCTTC | CASSLVLANEQFF
TRBJ1-2 | TRBV2 | - | TRBD1 | TGTGCCAGCAGCTGGGACAGGGCCGGCTACACCTTC | CASSWDRAGYTF
TRBJ2-5 | TRBV7-2 | - | TRBD1 | TGTGCCAGCAAGCTGACAGGGGCGCAAGAGACCCAGTACTTC | CASKLTGAQETQYF
TRBJ1-4 | TRBV5-5 | few | - | TGTGCCAGCAGCACGCCGGAGGGGCAGATTAATGAAAAACTGTTTTTT | CASSTPEGQINEKLFF
TRBJ2-5 | TRBV29-1 | - | - | TGCAGCGTCCCGCAGGGACAAGAGACCCAGTACTTC | CSVPQGQETQYF
TRBJ1-1 | TRBV5-6 | few | TRBD1 | TGTGCCAGCAGCTGGGGGCCGACAGGGGCCAACACTGAAGCTTTCTTT | CASSWGPTGANTEAFF
TRBJ2-2 | TRBV27 | - | TRBD1 | TGTGCCAGTAGGGACAGATACACCGGGGAGCTGTTTTTT | CASRDRYTGELFF
TRBJ2-1 | TRBV6-5 | - | - | TGTGCCAGCAGTTTGGAGTTAGCGTCCTACAATGAGCAGTTCTTC | CASSLELASYNEQFF
TRBJ2-1 | TRBV12-1 | - | - | TGTGCCAGCAGCGCGGAGCGTAAAAACAATGAGCAGTTCTTC | CASSAERKNNEQFF
TRBJ1-2 | TRBV7-9 | - | TRBD1 | TGTGCCAGCAGCTCGGGACAGGGGATGGCACTGGGCTACACCTTC | CASSSGQGMALGYTF
TRBJ2-1 | TRBV7-2 | - | TRBD2 | TGTGCCAGCAGAAAACACGGGACTAGCGGGAGTCATGAGCAGTTCTTC | CASRKHGTSGSHEQFF
TRBJ2-7 | TRBV28 | - | TRBD2 | TGTGCCAGCACCGTAGCGGGAGGAAGCTCCTACGAGCAGTACTTC | CASTVAGGSSYEQYF
TRBJ2-1 | TRBV4-1 | - | - | TGCGCCAGCAGCCTTACAGGGACGGGTGAGCAGTTCTTC | CASSLTGTGEQFF
TRBJ1-1 | TRBV5-1 | - | - | TGCTTACAGGGTCGAGCTTTCTTT | CLQGRAFF
TRBJ2-1 | TRBV24-1 | - | TRBD2 | TGTGCCACCGGGCTAGCGGGAAACAATGAGCAGTTCTTC | CATGLAGNNEQFF
TRBJ1-6 | TRBV4-3 | - | - | TGCGCCAGCAGCCAAGACGACGACCTCCGAGGTTCACCCCTCCACTTT | CASSQDDDLRGSPLHF
TRBJ2-3 | TRBV7-3 | - | TRBD2 | TGTGCCAGCAGCTTCCCCGGGACTACTCTGTATTTT | CASSFPGTTLYF
TRBJ1-1 | TRBV24-1 | few | - | TGTGCCACCAGTGATTTTGGGGGGGAAGCTTTCTTT | CATSDFGGEAFF
TRBJ1-2 | TRBV7-2 | few | - | TGTGCCAGCAGCTTAGAGGGGAGGAACTATGGCTACACCTTC | CASSLEGRNYGYTF
TRBJ1-5 | TRBV2 | few | - | TGTGCCAGCAACCTTCAGGGGATCTGGCAGCCCCAGCATTTT | CASNLQGIWQPQHF
TRBJ2-7 | TRBV7-9 | - | TRBD1 | TGTGCCAGCAGCTCTGGACAGGTAAACTCCTACGAGCAGTACTTC | CASSSGQVNSYEQYF
TRBJ2-1 | TRBV7-8 | few | - | TGTGCCAGCAGCTCCCGGGTAGGGGTCGAGAATGAGCAGTTCTTC | CASSSRVGVENEQFF
TRBJ2-1 | TRBV14 | once | TRBD2 | TGTGCCAGCAGCCGTCTAGCGGGGACCCCCTCCTACAATGAGCAGTTCTTC | CASSRLAGTPSYNEQFF
TRBJ2-5 | TRBV7-7 | - | TRBD1 | TGTGCTAGCAGCTTAGGGGGCCCCGCGAGGAGCCAAGAGACCCAGTACTTC | CASSLGGPARSQETQYF
TRBJ2-1 | TRBV7-3 | - | TRBD1 | TGTGCCAGCAGCCCACCGGGACAGGGCTTGAGGAACAATGAGCAGTTCTTC | CASSPPGQGLRNNEQFF
TRBJ1-2 | TRBV7-8 | - | - | TGTGCCAGCAGCTACAGGGTCACTAACTATGGCTACACCTTC | CASSYRVTNYGYTF
TRBJ2-7 | TRBV7-8 | - | TRBD2 | TGTGCCAGCAGCTTGCTAGCGGGCGGATCCTACGAGCAGTACTTC | CASSLLAGGSYEQYF
TRBJ2-5 | TRBV21-1 | - | - | TGTGCCAGCAGCAAGGGCCATCGAACCGAAGAGACCCAGTACTTC | CASSKGHRTEETQYF
TRBJ2-1 | TRBV7-2 | - | - | TGTGCCAGTGGGGGCTCCAGCTCCTACAATGAGCAGTTCTTC | CASGGSSSYNEQFF
TRBJ1-2 | TRBV28 | few | - | TGTGCCAGCAGCTTGGGGTGGCAGGGTGGAAGCTATGGCTACACCTTC | CASSLGWQGGSYGYTF
TRBJ1-2 | TRBV2 | - | - | TGTGCCAGCAGTGAACAGGGCCAGAACTATGGCTACACCTTC | CASSEQGQNYGYTF
TRBJ2-3 | TRBV24-1 | - | - | TGTGCCACCAGTGAGGTAGCGGATACGCAGTATTTT | CATSEVADTQYF